This T cell receptor beta chain was sequenced for a study of T cell changes during pregnancy in multiple sclerosis. From germline, CDR1 is SNHLY and CDR2 FYNNEI. This CDR3 has 13 residues. The method was immunoSEQ multiplex PCR; TCRdb's version includes in-frame clones alone and lacks a portion of them. This table has 70,000 to 95,000 clones, around 92% appearing once. This sequence joins TRBV2 and TRBJ2-1; 7 nucleotides match TRBD2. The sequenced sample was peripheral blood, obtained in the third trimester of pregnancy. The TCR originated in a female donor with multiple sclerosis, enrolled in a pregnancy study. In nucleotides, the CDR3 is TGTGCTCCTAGACTAGCAGAATACAATGAGCAGTTCTTC. Translated, it gives CAPRLAEYNEQFF.